A selection of T cell receptor beta chains follows, all from one sample in a study of vaccination and CD4 T cells after COVID-19. TCRdb reanalysed the PCR reads using MiXCR and keeps one entry per CDR3 protein. This sample has about 20,000 distinct CDR3 sequences; approximately 56% occur once, and the top ten carry around 9%. Their target antigens are unknown. The sequenced sample was CD4+ T cells from blood, cultured in vitro, obtained after SARS-CoV-2 vaccination. The receptors originated from a human donor who had recovered from COVID-19. CDR3s include the opening cysteine and the closing phenylalanine or tryptophan. A D gene is named only where the DNA matches it firmly.

v_gene: TRBV6-1
d_gene: -
CDR3aa: CASSEAARVRTEAFF

v_gene: TRBV20-1
d_gene: -
CDR3aa: CSARGPFSTDTQYF

v_gene: TRBV24-1
d_gene: -
CDR3aa: CATSEGGYSNQPQHF

v_gene: TRBV29-1
d_gene: -
CDR3aa: CSVEGLRSGGYTF

v_gene: TRBV19
d_gene: -
CDR3aa: CASSLRPSTDSNQPQHF

v_gene: TRBV20-1
d_gene: -
CDR3aa: CSATSRILNYGYTF

v_gene: TRBV27
d_gene: -
CDR3aa: CASRQRSRMGLSVDYGYTF

v_gene: TRBV27
d_gene: TRBD1
CDR3aa: CASKRDRTDTQYF

v_gene: TRBV6-1
d_gene: -
CDR3aa: CASILTVNTEAFF

v_gene: TRBV10-3
d_gene: TRBD1
CDR3aa: CAIRAPGTGVNYEQYF

v_gene: TRBV11-2
d_gene: -
CDR3aa: CASSQQNSGRDNSPLHF

v_gene: TRBV7-6
d_gene: TRBD1
CDR3aa: CASSLAQGANSPLHF

v_gene: TRBV20-1
d_gene: -
CDR3aa: CSARAFGPGPQTGEQYF

v_gene: TRBV12-3/TRBV12-4
d_gene: -
CDR3aa: CASSAPGPNSGNTIYF

v_gene: TRBV28
d_gene: TRBD1
CDR3aa: CASMGTGNTEAFF

v_gene: TRBV30
d_gene: -
CDR3aa: CAWNRGQEAFF

v_gene: TRBV20-1
d_gene: TRBD1
CDR3aa: CSARRTGLNTEAFF

v_gene: TRBV19
d_gene: -
CDR3aa: CASSPSGTDTQYF

v_gene: TRBV11-2
d_gene: -
CDR3aa: CASSLEGGGNQPQHF

v_gene: TRBV24-1
d_gene: TRBD1
CDR3aa: CATSDWDSPGTDKETQYF

v_gene: TRBV6-5
d_gene: TRBD1
CDR3aa: CASSYSIFGTADMNTEAFF

v_gene: TRBV20-1
d_gene: TRBD2
CDR3aa: CSARDPGLAGQETQYF

v_gene: TRBV29-1
d_gene: TRBD1
CDR3aa: CSVRQGIATEAFF

v_gene: TRBV24-1
d_gene: TRBD2
CDR3aa: CATSRGGAGGEETQYF

v_gene: TRBV6-1
d_gene: TRBD1
CDR3aa: CASSPIGQGLYGYTF

v_gene: TRBV28
d_gene: TRBD2
CDR3aa: CASSFRLAGVGEQYF

v_gene: TRBV20-1
d_gene: TRBD2
CDR3aa: CSARTSGTAGELFF

v_gene: TRBV6-2/TRBV6-3
d_gene: TRBD1
CDR3aa: CASSSGQGRRNYGYTF

v_gene: TRBV15
d_gene: -
CDR3aa: CATSRAGPGIGTEAFF

v_gene: TRBV25-1
d_gene: -
CDR3aa: CASSERWQDHAYEQYF

v_gene: TRBV12-3/TRBV12-4
d_gene: -
CDR3aa: CASSPTVYGYTF

v_gene: TRBV20-1
d_gene: TRBD2
CDR3aa: CSATGLAGIDQETQYF

v_gene: TRBV7-6
d_gene: TRBD1
CDR3aa: CASSVDRDQPQHF

v_gene: TRBV6-2/TRBV6-3
d_gene: -
CDR3aa: CASRARVDSPLHF

v_gene: TRBV27
d_gene: -
CDR3aa: CASSQLKTAAAAGELFF

v_gene: TRBV10-3
d_gene: -
CDR3aa: CAISEGDDDQPQHF

v_gene: TRBV19
d_gene: -
CDR3aa: CASSIKGWGSYEQYF